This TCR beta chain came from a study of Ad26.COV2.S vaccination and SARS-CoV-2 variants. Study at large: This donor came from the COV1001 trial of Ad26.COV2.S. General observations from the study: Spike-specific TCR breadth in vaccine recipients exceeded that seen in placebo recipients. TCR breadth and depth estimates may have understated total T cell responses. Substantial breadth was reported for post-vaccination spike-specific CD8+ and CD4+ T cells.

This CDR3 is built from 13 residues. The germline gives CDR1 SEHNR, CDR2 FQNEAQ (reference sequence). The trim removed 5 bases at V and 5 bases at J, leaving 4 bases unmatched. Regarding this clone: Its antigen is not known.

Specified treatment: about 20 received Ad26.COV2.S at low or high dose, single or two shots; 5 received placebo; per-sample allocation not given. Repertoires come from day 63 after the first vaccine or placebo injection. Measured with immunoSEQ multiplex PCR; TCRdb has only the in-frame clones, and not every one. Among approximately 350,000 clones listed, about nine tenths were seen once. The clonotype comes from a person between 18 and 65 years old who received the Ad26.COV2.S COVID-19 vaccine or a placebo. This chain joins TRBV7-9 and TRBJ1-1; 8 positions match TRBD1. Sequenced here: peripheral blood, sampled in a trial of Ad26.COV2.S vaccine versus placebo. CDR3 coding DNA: TGTGCCAGCAGCCCCACAGGGGGGACTGAAGCTTTCTTT. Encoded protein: CASSPTGGTEAFF.